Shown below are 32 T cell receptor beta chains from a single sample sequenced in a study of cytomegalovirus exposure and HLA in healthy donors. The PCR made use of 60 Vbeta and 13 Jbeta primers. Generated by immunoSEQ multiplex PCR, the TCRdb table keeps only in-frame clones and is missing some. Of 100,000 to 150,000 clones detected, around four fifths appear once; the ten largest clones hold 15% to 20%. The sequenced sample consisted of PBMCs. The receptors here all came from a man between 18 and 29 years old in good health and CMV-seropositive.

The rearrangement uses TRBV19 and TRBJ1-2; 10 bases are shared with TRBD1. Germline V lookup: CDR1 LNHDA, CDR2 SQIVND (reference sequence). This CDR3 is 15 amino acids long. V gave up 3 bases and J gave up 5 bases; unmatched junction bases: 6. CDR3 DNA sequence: TGTGCCAGTAGTATGCGGACAGGGGGGGATTATGGCTACACCTTC. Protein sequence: CASSMRTGGDYGYTF.

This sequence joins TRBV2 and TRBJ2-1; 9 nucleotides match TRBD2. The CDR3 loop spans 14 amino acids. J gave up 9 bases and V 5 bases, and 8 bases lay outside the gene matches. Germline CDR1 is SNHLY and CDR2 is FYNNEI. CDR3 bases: TGTGCCAGCAGTAGGGGACTAGCCGAGGGTGAGCAGTTCTTC. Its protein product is CASSRGLAEGEQFF. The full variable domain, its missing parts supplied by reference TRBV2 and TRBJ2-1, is EPEVTQTPSHQVTQMGQEVILRCVPISNHLYFYWYRQILGQKVEFLVSFYNNEISEKSEIFDDQFSVERPDGSNFTLKIRSTKLEDSAMYFCASSRGLAEGEQFFGPGTRLTVL.

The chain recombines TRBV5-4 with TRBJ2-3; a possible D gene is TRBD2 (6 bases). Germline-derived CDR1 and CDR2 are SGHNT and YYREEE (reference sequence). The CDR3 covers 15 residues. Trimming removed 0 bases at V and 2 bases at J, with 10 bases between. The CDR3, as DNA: TGTGCCAGCAGCTTGGGGGGGGAGACCACAGATACGCAGTATTTT. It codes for CASSLGGETTDTQYF.

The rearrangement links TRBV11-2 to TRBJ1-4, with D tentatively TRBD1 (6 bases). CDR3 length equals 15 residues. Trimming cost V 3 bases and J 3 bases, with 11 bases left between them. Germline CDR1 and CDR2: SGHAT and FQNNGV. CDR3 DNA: TGTGCCAGCAGCTTCGGGACACTTTCTAATGAAAAACTGTTTTTT. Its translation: CASSFGTLSNEKLFF.

The CDR3 sequence is CASSQIPGNTIYF. CDR3 nucleotides: TGTGCCAGCAGCCAAATCCCCGGAAACACCATATATTTT. The chain has TRBV7-2 and TRBJ1-3; the D is unclear. Trimming took off 5 bases at V and 4 bases at J, with 9 bases between the two ends. CDR3 length: 13 residues. Germline values: CDR1 SGHTA, CDR2 FQGNSA.

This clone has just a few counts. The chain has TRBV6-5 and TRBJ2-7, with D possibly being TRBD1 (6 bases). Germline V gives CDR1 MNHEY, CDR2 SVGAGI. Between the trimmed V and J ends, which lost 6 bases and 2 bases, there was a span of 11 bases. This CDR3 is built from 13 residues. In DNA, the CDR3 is TGTGCCAGCAGAGACAGGTTCACCTACGAGCAGTACTTC. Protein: CASRDRFTYEQYF.

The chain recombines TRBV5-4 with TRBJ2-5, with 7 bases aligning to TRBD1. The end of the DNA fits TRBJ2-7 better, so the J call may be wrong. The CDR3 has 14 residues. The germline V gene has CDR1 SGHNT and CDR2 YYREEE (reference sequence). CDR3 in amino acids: CASSLEGASYEQYF. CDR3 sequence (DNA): TGTGCCAGCAGCTTGGAGGGGGCGTCCTACGAGCAGTACTTC.

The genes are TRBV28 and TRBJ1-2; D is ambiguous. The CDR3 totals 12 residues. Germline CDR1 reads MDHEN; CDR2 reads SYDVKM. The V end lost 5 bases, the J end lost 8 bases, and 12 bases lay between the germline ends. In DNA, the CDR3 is TGTGCCAGCAGTCCCGGTGGAGGCGGCTACACCTTC. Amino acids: CASSPGGGGYTF.

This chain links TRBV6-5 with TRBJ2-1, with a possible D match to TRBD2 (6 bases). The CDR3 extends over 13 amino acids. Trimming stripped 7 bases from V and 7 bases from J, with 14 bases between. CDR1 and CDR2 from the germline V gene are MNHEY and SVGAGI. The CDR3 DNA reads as TGTGCCAGCACAAGCGCGGGGTGGAATGAGCAGTTCTTC. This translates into CASTSAGWNEQFF.

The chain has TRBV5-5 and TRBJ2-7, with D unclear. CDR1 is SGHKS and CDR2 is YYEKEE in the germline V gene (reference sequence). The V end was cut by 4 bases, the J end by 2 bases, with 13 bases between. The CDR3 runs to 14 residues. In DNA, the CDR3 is TGTGCCAGCAGCCCTACTACCGCCCCCTACGAGCAGTACTTC. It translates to CASSPTTAPYEQYF.

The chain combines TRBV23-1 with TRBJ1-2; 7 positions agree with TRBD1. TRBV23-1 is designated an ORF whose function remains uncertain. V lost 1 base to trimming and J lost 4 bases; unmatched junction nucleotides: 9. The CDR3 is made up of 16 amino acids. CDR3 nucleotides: TGCGCCAGCAGTCAATTAGACAGGGCCGACTCCTATGGCTACACCTTC. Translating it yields CASSQLDRADSYGYTF.

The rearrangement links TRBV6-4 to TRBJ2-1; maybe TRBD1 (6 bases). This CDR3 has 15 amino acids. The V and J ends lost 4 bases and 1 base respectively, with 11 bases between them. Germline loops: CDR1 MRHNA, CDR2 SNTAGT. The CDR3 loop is CASSVGGGSYNEQFF. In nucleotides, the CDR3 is TGTGCCAGCAGTGTTGGGGGCGGATCCTACAATGAGCAGTTCTTC.

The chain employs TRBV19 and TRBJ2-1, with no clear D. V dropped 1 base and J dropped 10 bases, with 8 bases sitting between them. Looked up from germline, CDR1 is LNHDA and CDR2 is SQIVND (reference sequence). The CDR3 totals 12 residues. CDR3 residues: CASSIGGDEQFF. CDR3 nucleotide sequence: TGTGCCAGTAGTATAGGTGGAGACGAGCAGTTCTTC.

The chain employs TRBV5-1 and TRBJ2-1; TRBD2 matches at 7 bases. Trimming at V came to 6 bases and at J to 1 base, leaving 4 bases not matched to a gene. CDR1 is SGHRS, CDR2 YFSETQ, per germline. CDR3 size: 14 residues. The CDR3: CASKAGQSYNEQFF. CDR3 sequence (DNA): TGCGCCAGCAAAGCGGGGCAGTCCTACAATGAGCAGTTCTTC. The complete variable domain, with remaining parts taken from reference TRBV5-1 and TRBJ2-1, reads KAGVTQTPRYLIKTRGQQVTLSCSPISGHRSVSWYQQTPGQGLQFLFEYFSETQRNKGNFPGRFSGRQFSNSRSEMNVSTLELGDSALYLCASKAGQSYNEQFFGPGTRLTVL.

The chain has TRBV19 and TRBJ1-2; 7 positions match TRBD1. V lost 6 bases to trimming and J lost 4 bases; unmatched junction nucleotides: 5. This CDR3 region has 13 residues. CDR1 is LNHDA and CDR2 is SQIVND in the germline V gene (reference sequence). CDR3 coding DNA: TGTGCCAGTAGCATACAGGGGAGCTATGGCTACACCTTC. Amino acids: CASSIQGSYGYTF.

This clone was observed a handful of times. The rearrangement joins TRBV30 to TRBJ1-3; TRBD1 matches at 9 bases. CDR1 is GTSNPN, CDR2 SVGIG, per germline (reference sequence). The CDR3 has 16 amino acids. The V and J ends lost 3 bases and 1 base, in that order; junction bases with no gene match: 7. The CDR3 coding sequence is TGTGCCTGGAGAAAGACAGGGGGAGCATCTGGAAACACCATATATTTT. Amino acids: CAWRKTGGASGNTIYF.

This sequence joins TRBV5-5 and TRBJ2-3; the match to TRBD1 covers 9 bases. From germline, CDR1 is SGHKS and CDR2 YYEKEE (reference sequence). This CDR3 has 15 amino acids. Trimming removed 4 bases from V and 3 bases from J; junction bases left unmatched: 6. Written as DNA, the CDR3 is TGTGCCAGCAGCACGGGACAGGGTCTAACAGATACGCAGTATTTT. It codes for CASSTGQGLTDTQYF. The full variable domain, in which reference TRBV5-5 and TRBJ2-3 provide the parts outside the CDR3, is DAGVTQSPTHLIKTRGQQVTLRCSPISGHKSVSWYQQVLGQGPQFIFQYYEKEERGRGNFPDRFSARQFPNYSSELNVNALLLGDSALYLCASSTGQGLTDTQYFGPGTRLTVL.

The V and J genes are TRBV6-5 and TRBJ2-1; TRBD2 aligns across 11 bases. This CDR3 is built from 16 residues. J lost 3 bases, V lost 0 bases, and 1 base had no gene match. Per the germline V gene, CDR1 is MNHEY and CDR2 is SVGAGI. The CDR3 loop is CASSYSGLAGYNEQFF. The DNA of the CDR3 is TGTGCCAGCAGTTACTCCGGACTAGCGGGCTACAATGAGCAGTTCTTC.

The DNA for the CDR3 is TGTGCCACCTCACCGGGACAGGGGGCCTTCACTAACTATGGCTACACCTTC. Amino acid sequence: CATSPGQGAFTNYGYTF. The rearrangement uses TRBV7-6 and TRBJ1-2; the match to TRBD1 covers 12 bases. This CDR3 region has 17 residues. V shed 10 bases, J shed 0 bases, and the junction held 12 bases outside the gene matches. Germline assignment: CDR1 SGHVS and CDR2 FNYEAQ.

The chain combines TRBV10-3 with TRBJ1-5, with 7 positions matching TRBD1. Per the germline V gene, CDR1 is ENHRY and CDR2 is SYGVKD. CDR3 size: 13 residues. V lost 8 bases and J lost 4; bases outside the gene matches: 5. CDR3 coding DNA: TGTGCCATCGGCAGGGGGGAGAATCAGCCCCAGCATTTT. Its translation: CAIGRGENQPQHF.

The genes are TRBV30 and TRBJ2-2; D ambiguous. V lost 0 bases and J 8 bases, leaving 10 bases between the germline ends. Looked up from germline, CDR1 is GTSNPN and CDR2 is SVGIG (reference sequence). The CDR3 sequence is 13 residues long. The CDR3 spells CAWSVSEAGELFF. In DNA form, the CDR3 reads TGTGCCTGGAGTGTAAGCGAGGCGGGGGAGCTGTTTTTT.

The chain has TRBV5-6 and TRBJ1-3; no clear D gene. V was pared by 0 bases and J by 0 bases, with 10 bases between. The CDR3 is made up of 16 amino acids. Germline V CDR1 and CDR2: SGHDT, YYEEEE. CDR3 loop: CASSLGVALSGNTIYF. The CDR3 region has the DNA TGTGCCAGCAGCTTGGGTGTGGCCCTCTCTGGAAACACCATATATTTT.

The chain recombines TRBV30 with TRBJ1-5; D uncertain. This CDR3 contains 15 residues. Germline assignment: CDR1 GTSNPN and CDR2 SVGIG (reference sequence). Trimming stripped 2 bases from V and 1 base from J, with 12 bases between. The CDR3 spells CAWSSPLGSNQPQHF. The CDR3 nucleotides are TGTGCCTGGAGTAGCCCTCTAGGCAGCAATCAGCCCCAGCATTTT.

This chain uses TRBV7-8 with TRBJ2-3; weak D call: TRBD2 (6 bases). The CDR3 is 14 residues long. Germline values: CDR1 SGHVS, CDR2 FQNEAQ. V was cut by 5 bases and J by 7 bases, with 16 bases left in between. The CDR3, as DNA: TGTGCCAGCAGCGGCACCCGGACTATTTATACGCAGTATTTT. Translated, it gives CASSGTRTIYTQYF.

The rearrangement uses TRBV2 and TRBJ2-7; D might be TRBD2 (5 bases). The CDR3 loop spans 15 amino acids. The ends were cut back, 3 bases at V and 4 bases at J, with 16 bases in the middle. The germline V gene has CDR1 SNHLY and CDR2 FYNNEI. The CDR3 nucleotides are TGTGCCAGCAGTGAGAGACTACCCATCGAGTACGAGCAGTACTTC. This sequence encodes CASSERLPIEYEQYF.

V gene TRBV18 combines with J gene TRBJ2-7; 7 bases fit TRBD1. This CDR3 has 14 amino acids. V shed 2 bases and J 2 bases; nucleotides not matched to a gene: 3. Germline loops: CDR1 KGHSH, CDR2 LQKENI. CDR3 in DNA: TGTGCCAGCTCACCAGGGACAGAAACCTACGAGCAGTACTTC. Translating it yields CASSPGTETYEQYF.

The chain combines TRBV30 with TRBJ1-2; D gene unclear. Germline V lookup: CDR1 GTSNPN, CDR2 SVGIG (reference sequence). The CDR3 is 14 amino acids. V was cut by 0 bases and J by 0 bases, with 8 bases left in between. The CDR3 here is CAWSVSRTNYGYTF. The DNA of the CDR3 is TGTGCCTGGAGTGTCTCCAGAACTAACTATGGCTACACCTTC.

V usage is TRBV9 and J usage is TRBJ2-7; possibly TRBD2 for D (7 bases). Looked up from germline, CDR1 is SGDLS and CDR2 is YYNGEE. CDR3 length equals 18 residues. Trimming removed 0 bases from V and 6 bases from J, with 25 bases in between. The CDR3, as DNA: TGTGCCAGCAGCGTAGCTACGAGGGGGAGGGACCCAGGGGCCGAGCAGTACTTC. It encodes CASSVATRGRDPGAEQYF.

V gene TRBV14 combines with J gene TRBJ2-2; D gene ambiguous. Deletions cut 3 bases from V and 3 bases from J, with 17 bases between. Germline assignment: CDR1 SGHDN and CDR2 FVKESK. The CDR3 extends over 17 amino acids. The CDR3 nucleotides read TGTGCCAGCAGCCAGATAACAAATTCCCTTTACACCGGGGAGCTGTTTTTT. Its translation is CASSQITNSLYTGELFF.

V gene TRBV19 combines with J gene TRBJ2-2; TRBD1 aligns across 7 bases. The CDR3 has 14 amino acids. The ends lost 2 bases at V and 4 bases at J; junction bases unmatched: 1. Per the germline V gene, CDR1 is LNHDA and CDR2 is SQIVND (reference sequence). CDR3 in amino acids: CASSIQGVTGELFF. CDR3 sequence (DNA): TGTGCCAGTAGTATACAGGGGGTCACCGGGGAGCTGTTTTTT.

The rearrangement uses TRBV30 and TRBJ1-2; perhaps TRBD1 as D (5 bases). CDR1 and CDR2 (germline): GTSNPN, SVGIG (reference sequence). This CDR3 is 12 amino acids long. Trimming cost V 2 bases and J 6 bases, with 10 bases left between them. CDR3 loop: CAWSWGEHGYTF. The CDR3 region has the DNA TGTGCCTGGAGTTGGGGGGAACATGGCTACACCTTC.

The DNA of the CDR3 is TGTGCCAGCAGTGAATTGGCGGGGGGTGAGGGCTACACCTTC. Protein product: CASSELAGGEGYTF. V gene TRBV6-1 combines with J gene TRBJ1-2, with D possibly being TRBD1 (5 bases). This CDR3 is 14 amino acids long. CDR1 and CDR2 (germline): MNHNS, SASEGT. The V end was cut by 2 bases, the J end by 8 bases, with 15 bases between.